This TCR beta chain was sequenced for a study of blood T cell repertoires in COVID-19. About the study: Specimens from acute and convalescent COVID-19 originated in the United States, Italy and Spain.

Trimming took 4 bases from V and 7 from J; bases not matched to a gene: 12. Germline-derived CDR1 and CDR2 are MGHRA and YSYEKL. CDR3 size: 15 residues. Repertoires were generated with immunoSEQ multiplex PCR, while TCRdb's copy carries only in-frame clones and drops some. This sample yields about 240,000 clones, of which 82% are seen a single time; roughly 12% belongs to the top ten. This clone was recorded a few times. The source of this sequence is a woman aged 60-75 years with active or convalescent COVID-19. The chain couples TRBV4-1 to TRBJ1-1, with TRBD1 matching over 7 bases. Material for sequencing was peripheral blood. Written as DNA, the CDR3 is TGCGCCAGCAGCCCGACCGGCAGGGGGAGTGATGAAGCTTTCTTT. Its translation: CASSPTGRGSDEAFF.